This T cell receptor (beta chain) was sequenced for a study of blood T cell repertoires in COVID-19 (dated by TCRdb to about 2020). Study-wide context: Samples from collaborators originated in the United States, Italy and Spain and spanned both the acute and convalescent phases of COVID-19. Where available, HLA class I and class II types were taken from metadata supplied by the sample provider and were not determined by assay-based typing. The dataset comprised deeply sampled blood TCRbeta repertoires from subjects exposed to, actively infected with, or recovered from COVID-19. Samples came from the ongoing ImmuneRACE study (first 160 participants) plus 1,254 subjects from 6 global collaborators. Sample metadata almost always included a de-identified subject ID, COVID-19 status, age in years and sex. The repertoires were released in a freely available public database intended as a resource for research on the immune response to SARS-CoV-2. The prospective study material was composed of cDNA or gDNA derived from T cells, B-cell-depleted T cells, or PBMCs. The investigation overall reported the following: How much clinical and demographic metadata was included differed by source and by participant, and the metadata was provided uncurated.

With regard to this clone: The antigen this receptor binds is unknown. No base quality values were provided; no much bigger clone lies one nucleotide off.

TCRbeta CDR3 regions were amplified from genomic DNA by means of the immunoSEQ Assay, a bias-controlled multiplex PCR. As for the authors' bioinformatics: The number of nucleated cells in each sample was estimated by amplification of reference gene primers within the assay. Sequence reads were collapsed and filtered to measure the absolute abundance of every unique TCRbeta CDR3 rearrangement. For each sample, productive Simpson clonality was calculated as the square root of Simpson's diversity index over productive rearrangements. The table comes from immuneACCESS by way of TCRdb, which keeps in-frame sequences with V and J called. Part of the clones is missing from these tables; in studies checked, under half for an unresolved V gene and the rest for unknown reasons. V, J and clone size were drawn from that table, and D and trimming were deduced from the DNA. The sample table records 250,000 to 300,000 clones; around nine tenths of these occur just once. Approximately 1.8% of the sample comes from the top ten.

From cysteine to phenylalanine, the CDR3 is 14 amino acids long. The kept DNA is CDR3 alone, 42 bases in frame from the first base. The germline V gene sets CDR1 to SGHNT and CDR2 to YENEEA. After removal of 5 bases from V and 7 bases from J, the junction retains 10 bases not matched to a gene. Participants in the prospective study were enrolled through a virtual design, were aged about 18 to 100 years, and lived in some 24 United States geographic areas. In the prospective study, cohorts were assigned on the basis of participant-reported clinical history obtained from a screening survey and a study questionnaire. ImmuneRACE Cohort 3 recovered participants were defined by two consecutive negative NP/OP PCR tests, healthcare professional clearance, or symptom resolution. Mobile phlebotomists in the prospective study collected whole blood, serum and a nasopharyngeal or oropharyngeal swab from every participant. Additional blood draws and questionnaires over an approximately 2-month period could optionally be provided by prospective study participants. Before DNA extraction, prospective study blood samples were shipped either frozen or at room temperature.

Sequencing was performed on PBMCs or T cells enriched from blood (not recorded which). This sequence was found in a woman aged 55-69 years who had recovered from COVID-19. The sequence links TRBV11-3 to TRBJ2-7; 8 nucleotides in the junction match TRBD2. Here is the DNA: TGTGCCAGCAGCCGCCACCCGGGAGGGGGGGAGCAGTACTTC. Translated, it gives CASSRHPGGGEQYF.